The entry below gives a single T cell receptor beta chain sequence along with its context. Its antigen remains unknown. This specimen comes from a study of cytomegalovirus exposure and HLA in healthy donors. In the study overall: Researchers previously reported finding about 110 million unique TCR beta sequences from approximately 190 million T cells. Study observations and caveats: There were some public TCRs occurring in many donors, but most TCR sequences were rare.

This PCR relied on a set of 60 Vbeta primers and 13 Jbeta primers. Method: immunoSEQ multiplex PCR; TCRdb's copy keeps in-frame clones and lacks some. The sample shows about 160,000 clones, 82% of them seen only once. CDR3 size: 15 residues. V was trimmed by 0 bases and J by 5 bases, leaving 12 bases between them. The germline CDR1 and CDR2 sequences are SGHDT and YYEEEE. The sample consisted of PBMCs. The rearrangement links TRBV5-6 to TRBJ1-5; tentative D call: TRBD1 (6 bases). The receptor was isolated from a girl aged 10-17 years in good health and CMV-seropositive. DNA for the CDR3: TGTGCCAGCAGCTTGGGGGACATCGGACATCAGCCCCAGCATTTT. Translated: CASSLGDIGHQPQHF.